This is a list of T cell receptor beta chains from one sample in a study of OX40 agonist ivuxolimab in advanced cancers. The table came from immunoSEQ multiplex PCR; TCRdb's copy has only in-frame clones and leaves some out. The sample carries tens of thousands of clones, 82% recorded once. Sample: CD4+ or CD8+ T cells sorted from blood, taken in a trial of the OX40 agonist ivuxolimab. The receptors stem from an adult with an advanced solid tumor such as melanoma, head and neck, liver or kidney cancer. CDR3s include the opening cysteine and the closing phenylalanine or tryptophan. A D gene is named only where the DNA matches it firmly. The size field is filled for only some rows; it gives once, few, many or a size class.

j_call d_call v_call clone_size cdr3_aa cdr3_nt
TRBJ2-5 NA TRBV2 NA CASSEGSDWQETQYF TGTGCCAGCAGTGAAGGGAGTGACTGGCAAGAGACCCAGTACTTC
TRBJ2-7 TRBD2 TRBV6-6 NA CASSVTSGTYEQYF TGTGCCAGCAGCGTGACTAGCGGTACCTACGAGCAGTACTTC
TRBJ2-5 NA TRBV10-3 few CAISASQETQYF TGTGCCATCAGTGCCAGCCAAGAGACCCAGTACTTC
TRBJ1-2 NA TRBV5-1 few CASSVDAGADGYTF TGCGCCAGCAGCGTGGATGCGGGGGCGGATGGCTACACCTTC
TRBJ2-7 NA TRBV20-1 NA CSAPKGGQQYF TGCAGTGCCCCCAAGGGAGGACAACAGTACTTC
TRBJ1-2 TRBD1 TRBV7-2 NA CASSYGTQGGGYGYTF TGTGCCAGCAGCTACGGGACACAGGGGGGTGGCTATGGCTACACCTTC
TRBJ2-3 NA TRBV7-8 NA CASSLGRLDTQYF TGTGCCAGCAGCTTAGGGAGACTAGATACGCAGTATTTT
TRBJ1-4 NA TRBV6-6 few CASSYSATANEKLFF TGTGCCAGCAGTTACTCCGCCACGGCTAATGAAAAACTGTTTTTT
TRBJ2-7 NA TRBV6-5 NA CASRTTGYEQYF TGTGCCAGCAGAACAACAGGGTACGAGCAGTACTTC
TRBJ1-2 TRBD1 TRBV4-2 NA CASSQSETGDFYGYTF TGTGCCAGCAGCCAATCCGAGACAGGGGATTTCTATGGCTACACCTTC
TRBJ1-2 NA TRBV29-1 NA CSVVDTNYGYTF TGCAGCGTTGTCGACACAAACTATGGCTACACCTTC
TRBJ1-1 NA TRBV25-1 NA CASAGTPGLKAFF TGTGCCAGCGCCGGGACTCCTGGGTTAAAGGCTTTCTTT
TRBJ1-2 TRBD1 TRBV7-9 NA CASSVTGTGYTF TGTGCCAGCAGCGTGACAGGGACTGGCTACACCTTC
TRBJ1-1 TRBD1 TRBV5-1 NA CASSLATGGSGSAFF TGCGCCAGCAGCTTGGCGACAGGGGGCTCAGGGAGTGCTTTCTTT
TRBJ2-1 TRBD2 TRBV11-2 NA CASSLGPSLAGGVYEQFF TGTGCCAGCAGCTTAGGCCCCTCTCTAGCGGGGGGGGTTTATGAGCAGTTCTTC
TRBJ2-5 TRBD2 TRBV5-6 NA CASSLADHFVTQYF TGTGCCAGCAGCCTAGCGGACCATTTTGTGACCCAGTACTTC
TRBJ1-1 NA TRBV18 NA CASSPSGLNTEAFF TGTGCCAGCTCACCATCAGGGTTGAACACTGAAGCTTTCTTT
TRBJ2-1 NA TRBV7-7 NA CASSLAGAGPYNEQFF TGTGCCAGCAGCTTGGCTGGGGCCGGGCCTTACAATGAGCAGTTCTTC
TRBJ1-2 NA TRBV18 NA CASSPSGHVYGYTF TGTGCCAGCTCACCATCGGGACACGTCTATGGCTACACCTTC
TRBJ1-5 NA TRBV12-5 few CASGLKSGAERSNQPQHF TGTGCTAGTGGTTTGAAGTCAGGGGCTGAGAGGAGCAATCAGCCCCAGCATTTT
TRBJ2-1 NA TRBV5-1 NA CASSLQASGNEQFF TGCGCCAGCAGCTTACAGGCCTCAGGCAATGAGCAGTTCTTC
TRBJ1-1 NA TRBV10-2 medium-sized CASSGQDNTEAFF TGCGCCAGCAGCGGGCAGGACAACACTGAAGCTTTCTTT
TRBJ2-6 NA TRBV10-3 NA CAISELGVSGANVLTF TGTGCCATCAGTGAGTTAGGTGTCTCTGGGGCCAACGTCCTGACTTTC
TRBJ2-3 NA TRBV7-3 NA CASSSRQQEASWTPDTQYF TGTGCCAGCAGCTCTAGACAGCAAGAGGCATCGTGGACCCCAGATACGCAGTATTTT
TRBJ1-6 NA TRBV7-2 NA CASSLAGGTYNSPLHF TGTGCCAGCAGCTTAGCCGGAGGCACCTATAATTCACCCCTCCACTTT
TRBJ1-6 NA TRBV10-2 few CASRRGPRTENSPLHF TGCGCCAGCAGGAGAGGGCCTAGGACAGAGAATTCACCCCTCCACTTT
TRBJ1-5 NA TRBV10-3 NA CAIGDRDEGNQPQHF TGTGCCATCGGGGATAGGGATGAGGGCAATCAGCCCCAGCATTTT
TRBJ2-1 NA TRBV7-6 NA CASSPLRDEQFF TGTGCCAGCAGCCCTCTAAGGGATGAGCAGTTCTTC
TRBJ1-1 NA TRBV7-9 NA CASSIGGRANTEAFF TGTGCCAGCAGCATAGGTGGCAGGGCGAACACTGAAGCTTTCTTT
TRBJ2-1 NA TRBV29-1 NA CSVDSDEQFF TGCAGCGTTGACTCAGATGAGCAGTTCTTC